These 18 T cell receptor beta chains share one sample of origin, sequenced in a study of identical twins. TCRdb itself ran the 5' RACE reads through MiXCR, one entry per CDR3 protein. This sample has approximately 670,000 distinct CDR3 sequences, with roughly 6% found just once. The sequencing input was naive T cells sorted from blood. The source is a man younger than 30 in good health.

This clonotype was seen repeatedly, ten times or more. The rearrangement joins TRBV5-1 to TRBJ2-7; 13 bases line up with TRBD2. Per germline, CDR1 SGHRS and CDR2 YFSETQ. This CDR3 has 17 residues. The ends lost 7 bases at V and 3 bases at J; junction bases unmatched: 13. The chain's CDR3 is CASSTGTSGITVYEQYF. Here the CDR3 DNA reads TGCGCCAGCTCAACCGGGACTAGCGGGATAACAGTCTACGAGCAGTACTTC.

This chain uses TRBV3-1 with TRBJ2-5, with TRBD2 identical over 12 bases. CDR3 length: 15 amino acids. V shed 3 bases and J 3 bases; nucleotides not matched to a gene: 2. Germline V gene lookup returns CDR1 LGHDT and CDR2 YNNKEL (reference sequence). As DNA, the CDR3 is TGTGCCAGCAGCCACCTAGCGGGAGGGGAAGAGACCCAGTACTTC. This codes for CASSHLAGGEETQYF.

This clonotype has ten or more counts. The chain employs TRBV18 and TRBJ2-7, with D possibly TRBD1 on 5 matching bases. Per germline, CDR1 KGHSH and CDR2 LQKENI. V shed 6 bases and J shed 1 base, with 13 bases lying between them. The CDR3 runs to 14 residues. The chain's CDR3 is CASSQGVESYEQYF. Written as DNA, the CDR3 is TGTGCCAGCTCGCAGGGTGTGGAATCCTACGAGCAGTACTTC.

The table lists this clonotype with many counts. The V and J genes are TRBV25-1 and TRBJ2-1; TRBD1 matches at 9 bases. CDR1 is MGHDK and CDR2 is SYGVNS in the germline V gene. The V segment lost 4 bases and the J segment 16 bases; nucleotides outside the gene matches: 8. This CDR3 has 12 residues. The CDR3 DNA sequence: TGTGCCAGCAGTGTTTTTGGACAGGGGCAATTCTTC. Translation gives CASSVFGQGQFF.

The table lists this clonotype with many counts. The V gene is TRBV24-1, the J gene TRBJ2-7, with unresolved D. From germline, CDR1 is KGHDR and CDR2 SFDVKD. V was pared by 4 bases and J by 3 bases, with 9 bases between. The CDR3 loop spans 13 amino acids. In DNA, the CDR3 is TGTGCCACCAGTGAAATGCCGTTCTACGAGCAGTACTTC. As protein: CATSEMPFYEQYF.

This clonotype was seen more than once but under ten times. The CDR3 region is CASSYSPDMEAFF. CDR3 nucleotides: TGTGCCAGCAGTTACTCTCCGGACATGGAAGCTTTCTTT. The chain couples TRBV6-6 to TRBJ1-1; TRBD1 is a possible D gene (5 bases). The CDR3 consists of 13 residues. Trimming left V 0 bases short and J 8 bases short, with 10 bases between. Germline V lookup: CDR1 MNHNY, CDR2 SVGAGI (reference sequence).

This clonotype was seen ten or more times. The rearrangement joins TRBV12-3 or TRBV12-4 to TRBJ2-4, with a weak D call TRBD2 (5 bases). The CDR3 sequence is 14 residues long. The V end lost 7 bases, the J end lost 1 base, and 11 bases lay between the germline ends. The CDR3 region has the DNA TGTGCCAGCACCATTACGGGGGCCAAAAACATTCAGTACTTC. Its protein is CASTITGAKNIQYF.

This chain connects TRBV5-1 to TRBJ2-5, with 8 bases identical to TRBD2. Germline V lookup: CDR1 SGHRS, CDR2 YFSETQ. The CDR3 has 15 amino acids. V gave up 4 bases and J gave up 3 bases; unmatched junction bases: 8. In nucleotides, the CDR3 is TGCGCCAGCAGCGACCTCAAGCGGGAGAAAGAGACCCAGTACTTC. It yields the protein CASSDLKREKETQYF.

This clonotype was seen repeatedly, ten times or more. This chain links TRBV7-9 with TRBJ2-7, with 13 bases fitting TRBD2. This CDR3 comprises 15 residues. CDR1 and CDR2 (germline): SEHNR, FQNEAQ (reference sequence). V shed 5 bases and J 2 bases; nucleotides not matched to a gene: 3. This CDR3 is CASSPTSGRAYEQYV. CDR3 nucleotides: TGTGCCAGCAGCCCTACTAGCGGGAGGGCCTACGAGCAGTACGTC.

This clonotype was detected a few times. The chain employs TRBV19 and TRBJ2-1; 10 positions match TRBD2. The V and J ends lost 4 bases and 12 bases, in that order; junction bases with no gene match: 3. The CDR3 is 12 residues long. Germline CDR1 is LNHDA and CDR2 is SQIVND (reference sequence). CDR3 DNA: TGTGCCAGTAGTACCTTAGCGGGAGGGCAGTTCTTC. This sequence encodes CASSTLAGGQFF. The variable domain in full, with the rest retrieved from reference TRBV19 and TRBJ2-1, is DGGITQSPKYLFRKEGQNVTLSCEQNLNHDAMYWYRQDPGQGLRLIYYSQIVNDFQKGDIAEGYSVSREKKESFPLTVTSAQKNPTAFYLCASSTLAGGQFFGPGTRLTVL.

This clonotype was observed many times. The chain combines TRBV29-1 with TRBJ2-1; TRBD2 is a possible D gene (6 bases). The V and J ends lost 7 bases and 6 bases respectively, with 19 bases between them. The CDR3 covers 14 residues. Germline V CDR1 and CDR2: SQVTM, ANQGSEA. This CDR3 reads CSASYWGSGNEQFF. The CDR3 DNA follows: TGCAGCGCTTCCTACTGGGGTAGCGGCAATGAGCAGTTCTTC.

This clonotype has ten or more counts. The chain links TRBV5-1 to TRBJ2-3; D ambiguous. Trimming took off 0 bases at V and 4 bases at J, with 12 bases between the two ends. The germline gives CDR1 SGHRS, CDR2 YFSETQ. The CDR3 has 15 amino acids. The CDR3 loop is CASSLAPFAADTQYF. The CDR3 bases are TGCGCCAGCAGCTTGGCCCCGTTCGCGGCAGATACGCAGTATTTT. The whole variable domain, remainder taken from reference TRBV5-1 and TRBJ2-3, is KAGVTQTPRYLIKTRGQQVTLSCSPISGHRSVSWYQQTPGQGLQFLFEYFSETQRNKGNFPGRFSGRQFSNSRSEMNVSTLELGDSALYLCASSLAPFAADTQYFGPGTRLTVL.

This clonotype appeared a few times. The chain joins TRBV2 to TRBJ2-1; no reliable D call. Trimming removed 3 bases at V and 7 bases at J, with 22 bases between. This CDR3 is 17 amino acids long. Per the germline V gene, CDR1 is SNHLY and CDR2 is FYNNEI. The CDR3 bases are TGTGCCAGCAGTGAGGTGGAGCCCTCGATGAGCGTGAATGAGCAGTTCTTC. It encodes CASSEVEPSMSVNEQFF. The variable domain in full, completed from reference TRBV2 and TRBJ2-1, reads EPEVTQTPSHQVTQMGQEVILRCVPISNHLYFYWYRQILGQKVEFLVSFYNNEISEKSEIFDDQFSVERPDGSNFTLKIRSTKLEDSAMYFCASSEVEPSMSVNEQFFGPGTRLTVL.

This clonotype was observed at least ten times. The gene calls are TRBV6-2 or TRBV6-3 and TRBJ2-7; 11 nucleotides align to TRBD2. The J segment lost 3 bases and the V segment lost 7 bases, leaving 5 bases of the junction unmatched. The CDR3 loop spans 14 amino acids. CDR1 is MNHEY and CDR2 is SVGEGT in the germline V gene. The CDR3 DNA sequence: TGTGCCAGCATGGGGACTAGCGGTAACTACGAGCAGTACGTC. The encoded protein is CASMGTSGNYEQYV.

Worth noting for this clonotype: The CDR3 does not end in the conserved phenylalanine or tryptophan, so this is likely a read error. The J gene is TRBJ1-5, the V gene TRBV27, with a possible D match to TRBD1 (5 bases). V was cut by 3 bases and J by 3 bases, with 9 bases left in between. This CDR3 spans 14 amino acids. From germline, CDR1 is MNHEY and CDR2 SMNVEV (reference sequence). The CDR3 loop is CASSLRGPNQPQHV. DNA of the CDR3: TGTGCCAGCAGTTTGAGGGGACCCAATCAGCCCCAGCATGTT.

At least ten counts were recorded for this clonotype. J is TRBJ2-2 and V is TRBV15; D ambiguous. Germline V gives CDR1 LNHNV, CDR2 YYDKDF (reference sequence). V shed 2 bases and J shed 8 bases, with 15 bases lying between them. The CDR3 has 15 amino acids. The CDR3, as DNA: TGTGCCACCAGCAGAACCCTGACCCTATTGGGGGAGCTGTTTTTT. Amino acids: CATSRTLTLLGELFF.

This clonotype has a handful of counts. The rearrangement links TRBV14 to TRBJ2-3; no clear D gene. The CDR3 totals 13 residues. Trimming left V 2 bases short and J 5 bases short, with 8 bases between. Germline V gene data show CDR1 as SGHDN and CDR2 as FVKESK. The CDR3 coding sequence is TGTGCCAGCAGCCAAAAATCCAGAGATACGCAGTATTTT. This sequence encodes CASSQKSRDTQYF.

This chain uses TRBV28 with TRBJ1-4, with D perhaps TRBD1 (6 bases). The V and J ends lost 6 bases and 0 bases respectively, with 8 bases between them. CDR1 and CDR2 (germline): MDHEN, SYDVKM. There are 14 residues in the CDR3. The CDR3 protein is CASRYRATNEKLFF. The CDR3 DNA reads TGTGCCAGCAGGTACAGGGCAACTAATGAAAAACTGTTTTTT.